The 24 T cell receptor beta chains in this list originate from one sample, sequenced in a study of blood T cell repertoires in COVID-19. Measured with immunoSEQ multiplex PCR; TCRdb has only the in-frame clones, and not every one. This sample has some 100,000 clones, with about 88% found just once. The source material was peripheral blood. The source is a woman at least 80 years old with active COVID-19.

The chain is built from TRBV5-6 and TRBJ2-3, with D possibly being TRBD1 (6 bases). CDR1 is SGHDT, CDR2 YYEEEE, per germline. This CDR3 comprises 15 residues. Trimming cost V 0 bases and J 5 bases, with 13 bases left between them. DNA of the CDR3: TGTGCCAGCAGCTTGGCCCGGACAGACCGAGATACGCAGTATTTT. As protein: CASSLARTDRDTQYF.

The CDR3 DNA reads as TGTGCCAGTAGATCGGGGGGCCAAGAGACCCAGTACTTC. Protein product: CASRSGGQETQYF. The chain recombines TRBV19 with TRBJ2-5; 7 bases align to TRBD2. This CDR3 is built from 13 residues. Germline assignment: CDR1 LNHDA and CDR2 SQIVND (reference sequence). V trimming: 6 bases; J trimming: 1 base; junction bases outside the gene matches: 2.

V usage is TRBV5-1 and J usage is TRBJ2-7, with 7 bases fitting TRBD1. The CDR3 is made up of 14 amino acids. Germline CDR1 reads SGHRS; CDR2 reads YFSETQ. Trimming at V came to 6 bases and at J to 4 bases, leaving 10 bases not matched to a gene. CDR3 coding DNA: TGCGCCAGCAACCCGACAGGGCCCCCTTACGAGCAGTACTTC. Amino acid sequence: CASNPTGPPYEQYF.

This chain joins TRBV28 and TRBJ2-5; the match to TRBD1 covers 8 bases. CDR3 length equals 16 residues. Germline V gives CDR1 MDHEN, CDR2 SYDVKM. Trimming cost V 1 base and J 5 bases; bases outside gene matches: 9. The DNA for the CDR3 is TGTGCCAGCAGTTTATTTGGGCAGGGGGCGGGTGAGACCCAGTACTTC. Its translation is CASSLFGQGAGETQYF.

This chain joins TRBV6-2 or TRBV6-3 and TRBJ2-7, with TRBD2 matching 8 bases. Germline CDR1 and CDR2: MNHEY and SVGEGT. The CDR3 runs to 17 residues. The V gene end was trimmed by 5 bases and the J gene end by 2 bases; junction bases not matched to a gene: 14. CDR3 nucleotides: TGTGCCAGCAGTCGCGGGACTAGATCCTTCCGAACCTACGAGCAGTACTTC. It is translated as CASSRGTRSFRTYEQYF.

The chain has TRBV20-1 and TRBJ2-7; no clear D gene. This CDR3 is built from 13 residues. The V end lost 3 bases, the J end lost 4 bases, and 13 bases lay between the germline ends. Germline V CDR1 and CDR2: DFQATT, SNEGSKA (reference sequence). The CDR3 sequence: CSASSTNPYEQYF. CDR3 coding DNA: TGCAGTGCTAGTTCAACAAACCCGTACGAGCAGTACTTC.

J is TRBJ2-7 and V is TRBV28; D might be TRBD1 (5 bases). The CDR3 length is 15 residues. Germline CDR1 MDHEN, CDR2 SYDVKM. Trimming pared 8 bases from V and 2 bases from J, leaving 19 bases between. Here the CDR3 reads CASRSTGGATYEQYF. CDR3 sequence (DNA): TGTGCCAGCCGTTCAACAGGTGGGGCTACCTACGAGCAGTACTTC.

The chain has TRBV7-9 and TRBJ2-2; TRBD1 agrees at 7 bases. Germline trimming cut 4 bases from V and 0 bases from J; bases unmatched to any gene: 8. This CDR3 contains 17 residues. CDR1 is SEHNR and CDR2 is FQNEAQ in the germline V gene (reference sequence). For the CDR3, the DNA is TGTGCCAGCAGCTCAGCTAAAGGGGGCGCGAACACCGGGGAGCTGTTTTTT. Protein product: CASSSAKGGANTGELFF.

J is TRBJ2-2 and V is TRBV5-1; D possibly corresponds to TRBD1 (6 bases). The CDR3 loop spans 18 amino acids. Germline CDR1 and CDR2: SGHRS and YFSETQ. Trimming removed 0 bases at V and 6 bases at J, with 21 bases between. The CDR3 sequence is CASSLAAGNRVTAGELFF. DNA of the CDR3: TGCGCCAGCAGCTTGGCGGCCGGGAACAGGGTGACTGCCGGGGAGCTGTTTTTT. Drawing the rest from reference TRBV5-1 and TRBJ2-2, the complete variable domain is KAGVTQTPRYLIKTRGQQVTLSCSPISGHRSVSWYQQTPGQGLQFLFEYFSETQRNKGNFPGRFSGRQFSNSRSEMNVSTLELGDSALYLCASSLAAGNRVTAGELFFGEGSRLTVL.

The rearrangement joins TRBV28 to TRBJ2-3; TRBD2 matches 10 bases. The CDR3 runs 16 residues. Germline values: CDR1 MDHEN, CDR2 SYDVKM. The V gene end was trimmed by 2 bases and the J gene end by 6 bases; junction bases not matched to a gene: 8. CDR3 nucleotide sequence: TGTGCCAGCAGTTTAGGCCGGGCTAGCGGGAGTGATACGCAGTATTTT. Its translation is CASSLGRASGSDTQYF.

The rearrangement links TRBV2 to TRBJ1-2; TRBD1 matches at 7 bases. CDR1 and CDR2 from the germline V gene are SNHLY and FYNNEI. With V trimmed by 6 bases and J by 7 bases, 5 bases remained unmatched. The CDR3 covers 12 residues. The CDR3, as DNA: TGTGCCAGCAGGGGGGGACAGTTTGGCTACACCTTC. This encodes CASRGGQFGYTF.

CDR3 amino acids: CASSRLTGLGANVLTF. The CDR3 region has the DNA TGTGCCAGTAGTAGATTAACAGGTCTGGGGGCCAACGTCCTGACTTTC. This sequence joins TRBV19 and TRBJ2-6; D is perhaps TRBD1 (5 bases). The V and J ends lost 4 bases and 4 bases respectively, with 14 bases between them. CDR1 is LNHDA and CDR2 is SQIVND in the germline V gene (reference sequence). The CDR3 runs 16 residues.

J is TRBJ2-1 and V is TRBV4-1; 9 bases map to TRBD2. V dropped 1 base and J dropped 3; count of bases not matched to a gene: 1. CDR1 is MGHRA, CDR2 YSYEKL, per germline. The CDR3 extends over 15 amino acids. CDR3 in DNA: TGCGCCAGCAGCCAAGTACTAGCGGGCTACAATGAGCAGTTCTTC. Its protein is CASSQVLAGYNEQFF.

The CDR3 nucleotides read TGTGCCAGCAGTGACTTCAGGGGGCTCGGGGGCTACACCTTC. It translates to CASSDFRGLGGYTF. The chain is built from TRBV6-6 and TRBJ1-2; TRBD1 agrees at 8 bases. V gave up 5 bases and J gave up 8 bases; unmatched junction bases: 10. CDR3 length equals 14 residues. From germline, CDR1 is MNHNY and CDR2 SVGAGI (reference sequence).

The rearrangement links TRBV15 to TRBJ2-1, with 7 bases that match TRBD2. This CDR3 is 16 amino acids long. V lost 5 bases and J lost 2; bases outside the gene matches: 9. The V gene's germline CDR1 is LNHNV and CDR2 YYDKDF (reference sequence). CDR3 protein: CATSRAGAVPYNEQFF. CDR3 bases: TGTGCCACCAGCCGGGCGGGAGCAGTCCCCTACAATGAGCAGTTCTTC. The full variable domain, in which reference TRBV15 and TRBJ2-1 provide the parts outside the CDR3, is DAMVIQNPRYQVTQFGKPVTLSCSQTLNHNVMYWYQQKSSQAPKLLFHYYDKDFNNEADTPDNFQSRRPNTSFCFLDIRSPGLGDTAMYLCATSRAGAVPYNEQFFGPGTRLTVL.

The chain employs TRBV19 and TRBJ1-5, with 10 bases matching TRBD1. The CDR3 spans 16 residues. Trimming took 9 bases from V and 7 from J; bases not matched to a gene: 15. The germline V gene encodes CDR1 LNHDA and CDR2 SQIVND (reference sequence). The CDR3 coding sequence is TGTGCCAGCGAAACCGCAGGGACAGGGGAAGGACAGCCCCAGCATTTT. This gives the protein CASETAGTGEGQPQHF.

The gene calls are TRBV18 and TRBJ2-3; D uncertain. V gave up 2 bases and J gave up 2 bases, with 11 bases separating them. The CDR3 contains 15 residues. Looked up from germline, CDR1 is KGHSH and CDR2 is LQKENI. CDR3 coding DNA: TGTGCCAGCTCACCATTAGGCGGAGACACAGATACGCAGTATTTT. It codes for CASSPLGGDTDTQYF.

This clone occurred once. The chain has TRBV14 and TRBJ2-5; TRBD2 might be the D (6 bases). The V end was cut by 0 bases, the J end by 7 bases, with 15 bases between. This CDR3 region has 15 residues. Germline assignment: CDR1 SGHDN and CDR2 FVKESK. The CDR3 is CASSQDWGGRGTQYF. The CDR3 bases are TGTGCCAGCAGCCAAGATTGGGGAGGACGTGGGACCCAGTACTTC.

The chain recombines TRBV29-1 with TRBJ2-1; weak D call: TRBD2 (5 bases). Between the trimmed V and J ends, which lost 0 bases and 6 bases, there was a span of 21 bases. CDR3 length: 17 amino acids. Looked up from germline, CDR1 is SQVTM and CDR2 is ANQGSEA. Here the CDR3 reads CSVEDWHVDSLVNEQFF. In DNA, the CDR3 is TGCAGCGTTGAAGATTGGCACGTGGACTCCCTAGTCAATGAGCAGTTCTTC.

The rearrangement links TRBV2 to TRBJ1-1; no reliable D call. The CDR3 covers 15 residues. Germline V gene data show CDR1 as SNHLY and CDR2 as FYNNEI. The V and J ends lost 1 base and 0 bases respectively, with 9 bases between them. CDR3 amino acids: CASSEVRSMNTEAFF. The CDR3 DNA sequence: TGTGCCAGCAGTGAAGTCCGGAGCATGAACACTGAAGCTTTCTTT.

The rearrangement links TRBV28 to TRBJ1-6; D is unclear. The CDR3 consists of 12 residues. Trimming shortened V by 5 bases and J by 3 bases, and 2 bases separated the two germline ends. The V gene's germline CDR1 is MDHEN and CDR2 SYDVKM. The CDR3 nucleotides are TGTGCCAGCAGTCGCTATAATTCACCCCTCCACTTT. Translated, it gives CASSRYNSPLHF.

The chain joins TRBV7-7 to TRBJ2-7; 8 nucleotides match TRBD2. Looked up from germline, CDR1 is SSHAT and CDR2 is FNYEAQ (reference sequence). Losses at the gene ends were 4 bases for V and 7 bases for J; bases not matched to a gene: 6. The CDR3 sequence is 13 residues long. CDR3 nucleotides: TGTGCCAGCAGCTCAAGCGGGAGAGGGGAGCAGTACTTC. Its translation: CASSSSGRGEQYF.

The chain links TRBV10-3 to TRBJ2-4, with 7 nucleotides matching TRBD2. V trimming: 2 bases; J trimming: 9 bases; junction bases outside the gene matches: 7. From germline, CDR1 is ENHRY and CDR2 SYGVKD. The CDR3 is 14 residues long. CDR3 sequence reads: CAISESGDLGIQYF. CDR3 in DNA: TGTGCCATCAGTGAGAGCGGGGACCTTGGCATTCAGTACTTC.

CDR3 nucleotides: TGTGCCAGTAGTTTCTTACCCGGGACAGGGCGCACAGATACGCAGTATTTT. Residues: CASSFLPGTGRTDTQYF. The chain has TRBV19 and TRBJ2-3, with 9 bases fitting TRBD1. This CDR3 contains 17 residues. Trimming at V came to 5 bases and at J to 1 base, leaving 10 bases not matched to a gene. Per the germline V gene, CDR1 is LNHDA and CDR2 is SQIVND (reference sequence).